Sequencing of this T cell receptor beta chain was carried out in a study of cytomegalovirus exposure and HLA in healthy donors. The germline CDR1 and CDR2 sequences are KGHSH and LQKENI. The CDR3 contains 15 residues. V shed 0 bases, J shed 5 bases, and the junction held 2 bases outside the gene matches. The data were produced by immunoSEQ multiplex PCR, yet TCRdb's version contains in-frame clones alone and is incomplete. The sample records around 63,000 clones, 90% to 96% being singletons. Source material: PBMCs. The TCR originated in a woman between 18 and 29 years old in good health and CMV-seronegative. V and J are TRBV18 and TRBJ2-7, with TRBD2 identical over 12 bases. CDR3 residues: CASSPPGLAGDEQYF. The CDR3 DNA follows: TGTGCCAGCTCACCACCGGGACTAGCGGGCGACGAGCAGTACTTC.